A selection of T cell receptor beta chains follows, all from one sample in a study of T cells after yellow fever vaccination. TCRdb reprocessed the 5' RACE reads with MiXCR, giving one entry per CDR3 protein. The data show 500,000 to 650,000 distinct CDR3 sequences, approximately 13% seen once. The material sequenced was PBMCs, taken on the day of the yellow fever booster vaccination. Receptors were obtained from a man aged 25 to 40 who received the YFV17D yellow fever vaccine. The CDR3 runs from the conserved cysteine through the conserved F or W. D genes are given only for firm matches. Size values are once, few and many counts, or a class for expanded clones, and some rows have none.

d_gene	v_gene	abundance	j_gene	CDR3nt	CDR3aa
NA	TRBV12-3/TRBV12-4	many	TRBJ1-2	TGTGCCAGCAGTTTAGAGTCAGGGACCGCTTATGGCTACACCTTC	CASSLESGTAYGYTF
TRBD1	TRBV20-1	NA	TRBJ2-5	TGCAGTGCTAGGAGGACAGGGGGCCTGGAGACCCAGTACTTC	CSARRTGGLETQYF
TRBD2	TRBV7-2	few	TRBJ2-1	TGTGCCAGCAGCTCGGTGGGAGGGCCGGGTAATGAGCAGTTCTTC	CASSSVGGPGNEQFF
NA	TRBV7-2	NA	TRBJ2-1	TGTGCCAGCAGCTCCAGGGGCGTGCAGTTCTTC	CASSSRGVQFF
NA	TRBV5-1	many	TRBJ2-2	TGCGCCAGCAGCTTGGGAGGACCCGCGAACACCGGGGAGCTGTTTTTT	CASSLGGPANTGELFF
NA	TRBV27	many	TRBJ2-7	TGTGCCACCAGAGGACAAAGAACGGGCCCCTACGAGCAGTACTTC	CATRGQRTGPYEQYF
TRBD2	TRBV3-1	few	TRBJ2-1	TGTGCCAGCAGCCAAGATCTTCGGGAGGCAGGGTTTGTCAACAATGAGCAGTTCTTC	CASSQDLREAGFVNNEQFF
TRBD2	TRBV27	NA	TRBJ2-7	TGTGCCAGCAGCTCAGCGGGAGGGCGTCTCGAGCAGTACTTC	CASSSAGGRLEQYF
NA	TRBV20-1	few	TRBJ2-7	TGCAGTGCTAGTTGGGCAGTCGGCTACGAGCAGTACTTC	CSASWAVGYEQYF
NA	TRBV6-5	NA	TRBJ2-7	TGTGCCAGCAGTTACGTCCTCGCGGTGGAGGAGCAGTACTTC	CASSYVLAVEEQYF
NA	TRBV12-3/TRBV12-4	many	TRBJ2-7	TGTGCCAGCAGTTTAAGGCCCTACGAGCAGTACTTC	CASSLRPYEQYF
NA	TRBV11-2	NA	TRBJ1-4	TGTGCCAGCAGCCGGGACTTTGAAAAACTGTTTTTT	CASSRDFEKLFF
NA	TRBV5-1	few	TRBJ2-3	TGCGCCAGCAGCTTTCCGACGGTGGGGTCAGATACGCAGTATTTT	CASSFPTVGSDTQYF
NA	TRBV20-1	few	TRBJ2-2	TGCAGTGCTAATCGACCGCGGCCTCTGGGGGGAGGAGGGGAGCTGTTTTTT	CSANRPRPLGGGGELFF
TRBD1	TRBV7-2	many	TRBJ2-7	TGTGCCAGCAGCTTGACAGGGGTCTCCTACGAGCAGTACTTC	CASSLTGVSYEQYF
TRBD2	TRBV29-1	few	TRBJ2-2	TGCAGCACATCGGGTCGGACTAGCACCACCGGGGAGCTGTTTTTT	CSTSGRTSTTGELFF
TRBD2	TRBV2	few	TRBJ2-5	TGTGCCAGCAGTGAGAGGACTAGCGCGCAAGAGACCCAGTACTTC	CASSERTSAQETQYF
TRBD1	TRBV10-3	NA	TRBJ2-2	TGTGCCATCAGTGCATCAATCAGGGACAGCGGGGAGCTGTTTTTT	CAISASIRDSGELFF
NA	TRBV15	NA	TRBJ1-1	TGTGCCACCAGCCGACAGAACACTGAAGCTTTCTTT	CATSRQNTEAFF
NA	TRBV6-6	few	TRBJ1-5	TGTGCCACTCAAGGGGTCAGCAATCAGCCCCAGCATTTT	CATQGVSNQPQHF
TRBD2	TRBV27	NA	TRBJ2-1	TGTGCCAGCAGTACCAACGGACTAGCGGGCCCCGCGGGCAATGAGCAGTTCTTC	CASSTNGLAGPAGNEQFF
NA	TRBV4-1	NA	TRBJ2-5	TGCGCCAGCAGCCAAGATTGGGTGGAAGAGACCCAGTACTTC	CASSQDWVEETQYF
TRBD2	TRBV12-3/TRBV12-4	many	TRBJ2-1	TGTGCCAGCAAACCGGGACTAGCCCTTTCCGATGAGCAGTTCTTC	CASKPGLALSDEQFF
TRBD2	TRBV6-1	NA	TRBJ2-1	TGTGCCACGAGGCGGGAGATTCGGTCCTACAATGAGCAGTTCTTC	CATRREIRSYNEQFF
NA	TRBV4-3	few	TRBJ1-6	TGCGCCAGCAGCCAAGAGAGGGCAGGGAGCTCCTATAATTCACCCCTCCACTTT	CASSQERAGSSYNSPLHF
NA	TRBV7-2	few	TRBJ2-3	TGTGCCAGCAGTTCCCGGACCAGGGGGGCAGATACGCAGTATTTT	CASSSRTRGADTQYF
NA	TRBV20-1	NA	TRBJ2-5	TGCAGTGAACGACGTGGACAAGAGACCCAGTACTTC	CSERRGQETQYF
NA	TRBV6-5	many	TRBJ2-4	TGTGCCAGCAGTTACTCGCCGGTTGGGGCCAAAAACATTCAGTACTTC	CASSYSPVGAKNIQYF
TRBD2	TRBV20-1	NA	TRBJ2-7	TGCAGTGCTAGTCTCACTAGCGGATCCTCCAAGCAGTACTTC	CSASLTSGSSKQYF
NA	TRBV7-6	few	TRBJ2-3	TGTGCCAGCAGCTTATGGCAAACGCGCACAGATACGCAGTATTTT	CASSLWQTRTDTQYF
NA	TRBV6-4	many	TRBJ2-3	TGTGCCAGCAGCAACCGGGGCCAAGATACGCAGTATTTT	CASSNRGQDTQYF
TRBD2	TRBV5-1	few	TRBJ2-3	TGCGCCAGCAGTACAAGCCCGGGACTAGCGGGGACTAGCACAGATACGCAGTATTTT	CASSTSPGLAGTSTDTQYF
NA	TRBV5-4	NA	TRBJ1-5	TGTGCCAGCAGCTTGGGGGGGTTGGATCAGCCCCAGCATTTT	CASSLGGLDQPQHF
TRBD2	TRBV12-3/TRBV12-4	NA	TRBJ2-2	TGTGCCAGCAGCCTGACTAGCGACTTCGCGAACACCGGGGAGCTGTTTTTT	CASSLTSDFANTGELFF
NA	TRBV7-2	few	TRBJ1-1	TGTGCCAGCAGCTTAGGATCGGGCATGAACACTGAAGCTTTCTTT	CASSLGSGMNTEAFF
NA	TRBV29-1	NA	TRBJ2-3	TGCAGCGTCGACGGGGGCGCGGGAGATACGCAGTATTTT	CSVDGGAGDTQYF
TRBD2	TRBV7-2	NA	TRBJ2-3	TGTGCCAGCAGCTTGGTGGCTAGCGGGAGAGGCACAGATACGCAGTATTTT	CASSLVASGRGTDTQYF
NA	TRBV5-1	few	TRBJ2-3	TGCGCCAGCAGAAGGCGGGGCACAGATACGCAGTATTTT	CASRRRGTDTQYF
NA	TRBV4-3	NA	TRBJ2-7	TGCGCCAGCAGCCAAGCTGACTTCAGAGCCTACGAGCAGTACTTC	CASSQADFRAYEQYF
NA	TRBV11-3	NA	TRBJ2-7	TGTGCCAGCAGCCTGGGGTATCAAGGGTTCTACGAGCAGTACTTC	CASSLGYQGFYEQYF
NA	TRBV14	many	TRBJ2-1	TGTGCCAGCAGCCAAGATCGGGCGCGGGATTACAATGAGCAGTTCTTC	CASSQDRARDYNEQFF
TRBD2	TRBV11-2	NA	TRBJ2-3	TGTGCCAGCAGCTTAGTGGCCCTAGCGGGAGCAGATACGCAGTATTTT	CASSLVALAGADTQYF
TRBD1	TRBV2	few	TRBJ2-2	TGTGCCAGCAGTTACGACAGGGACCCGCCCGGGGAGCTGTTTTTT	CASSYDRDPPGELFF
TRBD1	TRBV30	few	TRBJ2-3	TGTGCCTGGACTCAGGGACAGACGACAGATACGCAGTATTTT	CAWTQGQTTDTQYF
TRBD1	TRBV7-2	many	TRBJ2-5	TGTGCCAGCAGCTTCCGGACAGGGGCTCCGGGGACCCAGTACTTC	CASSFRTGAPGTQYF
NA	TRBV27	few	TRBJ2-1	TGTGCCAGCAGTAGGGGGGAGCCGGGTTACAATGAGCAGTTCTTC	CASSRGEPGYNEQFF
TRBD2	TRBV9	few	TRBJ2-1	TGTGCCAGCAGTGCTAGCGGGAGGGCCAGTTCTTTGGGCAATGAGCAGTTCTTC	CASSASGRASSLGNEQFF
NA	TRBV15	NA	TRBJ2-6	TGTGCCACCAGCAGGGCGTACACCTCTGGGGCCAACGTCCTGACTTTC	CATSRAYTSGANVLTF
NA	TRBV18	few	TRBJ2-7	TGTGCCAGCTCACCAATTCGCCTCAGAACCGACGAGCAGTACTTC	CASSPIRLRTDEQYF
NA	TRBV6-2/TRBV6-3	few	TRBJ2-7	TGTGCCAGCATCCGGACCTTCGAGCAGTACTTC	CASIRTFEQYF
TRBD2	TRBV20-1	NA	TRBJ2-1	TGCAGTGCTAGAGATCCCTCGGCAGCGGGAGCCAACAATGAGCAGTTCTTC	CSARDPSAAGANNEQFF
TRBD2	TRBV25-1	few	TRBJ2-5	TGTGCCAGCTCCTTCAGGACTAGCGGGAGGGAAGAGACCCAGTACTTC	CASSFRTSGREETQYF
NA	TRBV9	few	TRBJ2-3	TGTGCCAGCAGCCCTCCGGCTGGGCAGTATTTT	CASSPPAGQYF
NA	TRBV4-3	few	TRBJ2-5	TGCGCCAGCAGCCAAGACCCCAGGAGGTCGGGGGAGACCCAGTACTTC	CASSQDPRRSGETQYF
NA	TRBV4-3	NA	TRBJ2-3	TGCGCCAGCAGCCAAGGGGTCGCAGGGGATGGATCAGATACGCAGTATTTT	CASSQGVAGDGSDTQYF
TRBD2	TRBV11-2	many	TRBJ2-3	TGTGCCAGCAGCTTTTGGGCGGGAGAGGACACAGATACGCAGTATTTT	CASSFWAGEDTDTQYF
NA	TRBV20-1	NA	TRBJ2-3	TGCAGTGCCCAAGACTGGAAAAGAATCACAGATACGCAGTATTTT	CSAQDWKRITDTQYF
NA	TRBV5-1	many	TRBJ2-1	TGCGCCAGCAGCTTGATCTTAGCCACCAACAATGAGCAGTTCTTC	CASSLILATNNEQFF
NA	TRBV20-1	few	TRBJ1-1	TGCAGTGCTAGTTCAGCGGACAGTGAAGCTTTCTTT	CSASSADSEAFF
NA	TRBV3-1	NA	TRBJ1-1	TGTGCCAGCAGCCAAGTACGGGCAATGAACACTGAAGCTTTCTTT	CASSQVRAMNTEAFF